The 12 T cell receptor beta chains below come from one sample, sequenced in a study of T cell repertoires in cytomegalovirus infection. Using its own MiXCR run on the reads, TCRdb lists one record per CDR3 protein. The table lists about 130,000 distinct CDR3 sequences, roughly a third of them singletons. Their recognized antigens are unknown. The material sequenced was CD8+ T cells from cultured PBMCs, taken from culture after CMV antigen stimulation. All receptors come from a human donor in good health (CMV status not recorded). Some clones in this sample may be carry-over from other donors' samples.

The chain combines TRBV7-4 with TRBJ1-1; D is uncertain. The germline V and J ends were trimmed by 5 bases and 0 bases, with 7 bases remaining between them. The germline gives CDR1 SGHVT, CDR2 SQSDAQ. The CDR3 has 13 amino acids. Here the CDR3 DNA reads TGTGCCAGCAGCCCGCGTGTGAACACTGAAGCTTTCTTT. Protein: CASSPRVNTEAFF.

CDR3 DNA sequence: TGCAGTGCTCCTTCCTCGGACAGTTACTATGGCTACACCTTC. As protein: CSAPSSDSYYGYTF. The chain links TRBV20-1 to TRBJ1-2; tentative D call: TRBD1 (6 bases). There are 14 residues in the CDR3. Trimming shortened V by 5 bases and J by 3 bases, and 16 bases separated the two germline ends. Germline CDR1 DFQATT, CDR2 SNEGSKA (reference sequence).

The chain carries TRBV6-6 and TRBJ2-3; D uncertain. There are 13 residues in the CDR3. The V gene's germline CDR1 is MNHNY and CDR2 SVGAGI (reference sequence). Trimming cost V 2 bases and J 4 bases, with 7 bases left between them. Here the CDR3 DNA reads TGTGCCAGCAGTTACGGGCTCGCAGATACGCAGTATTTT. It specifies CASSYGLADTQYF.

This clonotype was observed many times. The chain carries TRBV12-3 or TRBV12-4 and TRBJ2-7, with TRBD2 matching over 7 bases. V was pared by 2 bases and J by 7 bases, with 17 bases of the junction left unmatched. The CDR3 runs 17 residues. The CDR3 region has the DNA TGTGCCAGCAGTTTAAATTTCGGGACTACCCCTTCTGAGGAGCAGTACTTC. Its translation: CASSLNFGTTPSEEQYF.

The chain couples TRBV10-3 to TRBJ2-1; TRBD2 matches at 8 bases. Germline CDR1 is ENHRY and CDR2 is SYGVKD. V was clipped by 3 bases and J by 9 bases; unmatched bases: 7. The CDR3 spans 14 residues. The CDR3 region is CAISDTGGPGEQFF. The CDR3 region has the DNA TGTGCCATCAGTGACACGGGGGGGCCAGGTGAGCAGTTCTTC.

On this clonotype itself: The conserved final phenylalanine or tryptophan is absent from the CDR3, which likely points to a read error. The V and J genes are TRBV7-9 and TRBJ1-1, with a weak D call TRBD1 (6 bases). Trimming took 4 bases from V and 1 from J, leaving 16 bases between them. The CDR3 length is 16 residues. Germline-derived CDR1 and CDR2 are SEHNR and FQNEAQ (reference sequence). CDR3 in DNA: TGTGCCAGCAGCTCCCTGCGGGGGCTGAGGAACACTGAAGCTTTCTGT. It yields the protein CASSSLRGLRNTEAFC.

The CDR3 loop reads CASSILAGGLAGNEQFF. The CDR3 coding sequence is TGTGCCAGTAGTATACTAGCGGGGGGGCTAGCGGGCAATGAGCAGTTCTTC. V usage is TRBV19 and J usage is TRBJ2-1; TRBD2 matches at 12 bases. The germline V gene has CDR1 LNHDA and CDR2 SQIVND (reference sequence). The CDR3 sequence is 17 residues long. The V gene end was trimmed by 2 bases and the J gene end by 6 bases; junction bases not matched to a gene: 8.

This clonotype occurred many times. DNA for the CDR3: TGTGCCAGCAGCTCGGGGGCATACGAGTCCGGGGAGCTGTTTTTT. Encoded protein: CASSSGAYESGELFF. This chain connects TRBV5-4 to TRBJ2-2; TRBD1 or TRBD2 may be the D gene (6 bases each). This CDR3 comprises 15 residues. Germline lookup yields CDR1 SGHNT and CDR2 YYREEE (reference sequence). The V and J ends lost 3 bases and 6 bases respectively, with 15 bases between them.

CDR3 coding DNA: TGTGCCAGCAGAACCCTCGCGGCAAGGGATTTGGACACCATATATTTT. Translating gives CASRTLAARDLDTIYF. The gene calls are TRBV7-4 and TRBJ1-3; D is unclear. The V gene lost 6 bases and the J gene lost 8 bases, with 23 bases spanning the gap. Germline V lookup: CDR1 SGHVT, CDR2 SQSDAQ. This CDR3 has 16 amino acids.

CDR3 sequence (DNA): TGTGCCAGCAGTTACTTATTCGGGGTCTTGACTGAAGCTTTCTTT. Translated: CASSYLFGVLTEAFF. V and J are TRBV6-5 and TRBJ1-1; D remains unclear. This CDR3 region has 15 residues. Trimming shortened V by 1 base and J by 5 bases, and 14 bases separated the two germline ends. The germline CDR1 and CDR2 sequences are MNHEY and SVGAGI.

This clonotype has just a few counts. J is TRBJ1-1 and V is TRBV6-6; D is uncertain. Trimming removed 0 bases from V and 5 bases from J, with 7 bases in between. Per germline, CDR1 MNHNY and CDR2 SVGAGI (reference sequence). This CDR3 is 13 amino acids long. The CDR3 DNA reads TGTGCCAGCAGTTACTCGATGGGTACTGAAGCTTTCTTT. Translation gives CASSYSMGTEAFF.

Here the CDR3 DNA reads TGTGCCAGCAGCCCGGACAGGGTCGCTGAGCAGTTCTTC. Translated, it gives CASSPDRVAEQFF. The chain recombines TRBV6-5 with TRBJ2-1, with 8 bases identical to TRBD1. The V gene end was trimmed by 6 bases and the J gene end by 9 bases; junction bases not matched to a gene: 7. CDR3 length equals 13 residues. Germline loops: CDR1 MNHEY, CDR2 SVGAGI.